The 17 T cell receptor beta chains listed next were all sequenced from one sample in a study of cytomegalovirus exposure and HLA in healthy donors. 60 Vbeta and 13 Jbeta primers were used in PCR. Measured with immunoSEQ multiplex PCR; TCRdb has only the in-frame clones, and not every one. Of about 80,000 clones in the sample, 62% were seen once. Sequenced material: PBMCs. The receptors originated from a male donor in good health and CMV-seropositive.

The chain carries TRBV7-2 and TRBJ2-3; TRBD2 aligns across 7 bases. The ends lost 3 bases at V and 4 bases at J; junction bases unmatched: 10. This CDR3 region has 16 residues. Germline-derived CDR1 and CDR2 are SGHTA and FQGNSA. CDR3 DNA: TGTGCCAGCAGCTTGGCTGCGGGAGTAGGGGCAGATACGCAGTATTTT. Translation: CASSLAAGVGADTQYF.

The chain has TRBV7-3 and TRBJ2-3, with 13 bases matching TRBD2. Germline loops: CDR1 SGHTA, CDR2 FQGTGA. J lost 6 bases, V lost 5 bases, and 14 bases had no gene match. CDR3 size: 18 residues. The CDR3 spells CASSPGPGLAGPPDTQYF. In nucleotides, the CDR3 is TGTGCCAGCAGCCCCGGGCCGGGACTAGCGGGACCCCCTGATACGCAGTATTTT.

This clone was seen only once. Other DNA variants within this sample encode the same CDR3. The chain carries TRBV5-6 and TRBJ2-6; possibly TRBD1 for D (5 bases). V lost 4 bases to trimming and J lost 2 bases, with 10 bases between them. CDR1 is SGHDT and CDR2 is YYEEEE in the germline V gene. There are 15 residues in the CDR3. The CDR3 DNA reads as TGTGCCAGCAGCCGTACAGGAACTGGGGCCAACGTCCTGACTTTC. The encoded protein is CASSRTGTGANVLTF.

This chain links TRBV18 with TRBJ1-5; 7 bases fit TRBD1. The CDR3 spans 16 residues. Germline CDR1 KGHSH, CDR2 LQKENI. V lost 4 bases to trimming and J lost 1 base; unmatched junction nucleotides: 7. In DNA, the CDR3 is TGTGCCAGCTCACTATCCGGGACAGCAAGCAATCAGCCCCAGCATTTT. Its protein product is CASSLSGTASNQPQHF.

The CDR3 sequence: CASSEGTALSYEQYF. The CDR3 nucleotides are TGTGCCAGTAGTGAGGGTACAGCCCTCTCCTACGAGCAGTACTTC. The rearrangement links TRBV19 to TRBJ2-7; a weak D match, TRBD2 (5 bases). The ends were cut back, 5 bases at V and 0 bases at J, with 14 bases in the middle. Germline loops: CDR1 LNHDA, CDR2 SQIVND (reference sequence). The CDR3 totals 15 residues.

In this sample, this clone turned up a few times. This sequence joins TRBV9 and TRBJ1-2; perhaps TRBD1 as D (6 bases). Trimming cost V 4 bases and J 5 bases, with 21 bases left between them. CDR1 and CDR2 (germline): SGDLS, YYNGEE. CDR3 size: 16 residues. CDR3: CASSRDNSQGNYGYTF. As DNA, the CDR3 is TGTGCCAGCAGCCGTGACAATTCACAGGGAAATTATGGCTACACCTTC. Complete variable domain (other parts from reference TRBV9 and TRBJ1-2): DSGVTQTPKHLITATGQRVTLRCSPRSGDLSVYWYQQSLDQGLQFLIQYYNGEERAKGNILERFSAQQFPDLHSELNLSSLELGDSALYFCASSRDNSQGNYGYTFGSGTRLTVV.

V is TRBV5-1 and J is TRBJ2-6; TRBD1 agrees at 9 bases. J was trimmed by 4 bases and V by 4 bases; bases with no gene match: 9. The CDR3 runs to 17 residues. Germline V gene lookup returns CDR1 SGHRS and CDR2 YFSETQ. The CDR3 DNA reads TGCGCCAGCAGCAGAGGACAGGGGCCAGCCGGGGCCAACGTCCTGACTTTC. It is translated as CASSRGQGPAGANVLTF. Full variable domain (rest looked up from reference TRBV5-1 and TRBJ2-6): KAGVTQTPRYLIKTRGQQVTLSCSPISGHRSVSWYQQTPGQGLQFLFEYFSETQRNKGNFPGRFSGRQFSNSRSEMNVSTLELGDSALYLCASSRGQGPAGANVLTFGAGSRLTVL.

The rearrangement uses TRBV5-1 and TRBJ2-5, with TRBD2 as a possible D gene (5 bases). V lost 3 bases and J lost 3, with 9 bases in between. Per the germline V gene, CDR1 is SGHRS and CDR2 is YFSETQ. The CDR3 is 13 residues long. CDR3 DNA: TGCGCCAGCAGCTCGGACTTTGAAGAGACCCAGTACTTC. Its translation: CASSSDFEETQYF.

In this sample, this clone turned up a few times. The chain couples TRBV30 to TRBJ1-1; maybe TRBD1 (5 bases). Germline V gives CDR1 GTSNPN, CDR2 SVGIG (reference sequence). The CDR3 loop spans 12 amino acids. With 1 base removed from V and 8 bases from J, the gap between germline ends came to 11 bases. Here the CDR3 reads CAWSDQGLEAFF. The CDR3, as DNA: TGTGCCTGGAGTGACCAGGGACTAGAAGCTTTCTTT. Variable domain in full (rest from reference TRBV30 and TRBJ1-1): SQTIHQWPATLVQPVGSPLSLECTVEGTSNPNLYWYRQAAGRGLQLLFYSVGIGQISSEVPQNLSASRPQDRQFILSSKKLLLSDSGFYLCAWSDQGLEAFFGQGTRLTVV.

CDR3 region: CASSSSGRGNQPQHF. Here the CDR3 DNA reads TGTGCCAGCAGTTCCTCGGGCAGGGGGAATCAGCCCCAGCATTTT. The genes are TRBV28 and TRBJ1-5; 7 bases map to TRBD1. V lost 4 bases to trimming and J lost 4 bases; unmatched junction nucleotides: 7. The CDR3 consists of 15 residues. Germline assignment: CDR1 MDHEN and CDR2 SYDVKM.

In this sample, this clone turned up a few times. The chain links TRBV18 to TRBJ2-3; 7 bases align to TRBD2. Per the germline V gene, CDR1 is KGHSH and CDR2 is LQKENI. This CDR3 is built from 14 residues. The junction had 3 bases not matched to a gene; V was cut back by 2 bases and J by 4 bases. The CDR3 nucleotides read TGTGCCAGCTCACCAGGGAGGGCCCCAGATACGCAGTATTTT. Protein product: CASSPGRAPDTQYF.

The rearrangement joins TRBV6-5 to TRBJ2-1, with D perhaps TRBD2 (5 bases). Germline V gene sequence: CDR1 MNHEY, CDR2 SVGAGI. V was trimmed by 4 bases and J by 12 bases, leaving 7 bases between them. CDR3 length: 10 amino acids. The CDR3, as DNA: TGTGCCAGCAGTTGGACTTCGCAGTTCTTC. Translated, it gives CASSWTSQFF.

This clone was seen a few times. This chain connects TRBV15 to TRBJ1-1; possibly TRBD1 for D (5 bases). Germline-derived CDR1 and CDR2 are LNHNV and YYDKDF (reference sequence). V was shortened by 6 bases and J by 1 base, with 9 bases between the two germline ends. The CDR3 covers 13 residues. CDR3 sequence (DNA): TGTGCCACCAGTGGACAACCGAACACTGAAGCTTTCTTT. This gives the protein CATSGQPNTEAFF.

As concerns this clone: A read error may produce the germline difference seen at one junction end. The chain has TRBV6-5 and TRBJ2-5; a weak D match, TRBD1 (6 bases). In germline, CDR1 is MNHEY, CDR2 SVGAGI. The length of the CDR3 is 16 residues. CDR3 sequence: CTSSSSYRVWEKTQYF. The CDR3 DNA reads as TGTACCAGCAGTTCCAGTTACAGGGTATGGGAAAAGACCCAGTACTTC.

This sequence joins TRBV30 and TRBJ2-3, with D unclear. This CDR3 is 12 amino acids long. From germline, CDR1 is GTSNPN and CDR2 SVGIG (reference sequence). The V end was cut by 3 bases, the J end by 2 bases, with 6 bases between. CDR3 nucleotides: TGTGCCTGGAGAAGCGACACAGATACGCAGTATTTT. Translation: CAWRSDTDTQYF.

The chain combines TRBV7-6 with TRBJ1-1, with 7 bases identical to TRBD1. CDR3 size: 15 residues. J gave up 5 bases and V 3 bases, and 9 bases lay outside the gene matches. Germline values: CDR1 SGHVS, CDR2 FNYEAQ. As DNA, the CDR3 is TGTGCCAGCAGCTTGTATGAGGGGGCGCAAACTGAAGCTTTCTTT. It encodes CASSLYEGAQTEAFF.

The CDR3 DNA is TGTGCCAGCTCAACTATAGCGGGAGGGTACCCGGGGCGGGAGACCCAGTACTTC. It yields the protein CASSTIAGGYPGRETQYF. The rearrangement links TRBV18 to TRBJ2-5, with 11 bases matching TRBD2. In germline, CDR1 is KGHSH, CDR2 LQKENI. The CDR3 consists of 18 residues. Trimming took 5 bases from V and 5 from J; bases not matched to a gene: 16.